One sample yielded the 23 T cell receptor beta chains listed below, sequenced in a study of cytomegalovirus exposure and HLA in healthy donors. Researchers ran the PCR with 60 Vbeta and 13 Jbeta primers. The protocol was immunoSEQ multiplex PCR, while the TCRdb copy is restricted to in-frame clones and leaves out a portion. The top ten clones hold 1.5% to 2% of a sample with approximately 150,000 clones, 77% of them seen once. Sequenced input: PBMCs. The receptors derive from a woman aged 25 to 39 in good health and CMV-seronegative.

The genes are TRBV5-5 and TRBJ2-7; D ambiguous. V was pared by 0 bases and J by 0 bases, with 7 bases between. Germline assignment: CDR1 SGHKS and CDR2 YYEKEE (reference sequence). CDR3 size: 14 residues. CDR3 nucleotides: TGTGCCAGCAGCTTGGCTCGACTCTCCTACGAGCAGTACTTC. It translates to CASSLARLSYEQYF.

This chain uses TRBV5-6 with TRBJ1-2; no clear D gene. Germline CDR1 SGHDT, CDR2 YYEEEE. V was trimmed by 4 bases and J by 5 bases, leaving 18 bases between them. The CDR3 is 15 amino acids. The CDR3: CASSDTAGTSYGYTF. Here the CDR3 DNA reads TGTGCCAGCAGCGACACAGCGGGTACCTCATATGGCTACACCTTC.

The chain combines TRBV13 with TRBJ2-7, with a possible D match to TRBD1 (5 bases). The germline V gene has CDR1 PRHDT and CDR2 FYEKMQ (reference sequence). The CDR3 loop spans 12 amino acids. V gave up 3 bases and J gave up 8 bases, with 11 bases separating them. CDR3 sequence reads: CASSLGVGQQYF. CDR3 DNA: TGTGCCAGCAGCTTGGGCGTGGGGCAGCAGTACTTC.

The chain couples TRBV7-9 to TRBJ1-1, with 10 bases identical to TRBD1. V lost 5 bases to trimming and J lost 1 base; unmatched junction nucleotides: 13. The CDR3 consists of 18 residues. Germline V gene lookup returns CDR1 SEHNR and CDR2 FQNEAQ (reference sequence). The CDR3 DNA is TGTGCCAGCAGCCCTTTATGGCGACAGGGGGCACGGAACACTGAAGCTTTCTTT. Protein sequence: CASSPLWRQGARNTEAFF.

This chain links TRBV15 with TRBJ2-7, with 8 bases fitting TRBD2. With 5 bases clipped from V and 5 bases from J, the junction kept 2 bases outside the gene matches. CDR3 length: 12 amino acids. Germline CDR1 is LNHNV and CDR2 is YYDKDF (reference sequence). The CDR3 DNA is TGTGCCACCAGCCCGCGGGGGGACGAGCAGTACTTC. This translates into CATSPRGDEQYF. Full variable domain (remainder filled in from reference TRBV15 and TRBJ2-7): DAMVIQNPRYQVTQFGKPVTLSCSQTLNHNVMYWYQQKSSQAPKLLFHYYDKDFNNEADTPDNFQSRRPNTSFCFLDIRSPGLGDTAMYLCATSPRGDEQYFGPGTRLTVT.

The chain employs TRBV11-2 and TRBJ1-1, with D tentatively TRBD1 (5 bases). Trimming took off 5 bases at V and 3 bases at J, with 16 bases between the two ends. CDR1 is SGHAT, CDR2 FQNNGV, per germline. The CDR3 runs to 15 residues. The CDR3 region has the DNA TGTGCCAGCAGCAGAGAGCGGGGACGGGACACTGAAGCTTTCTTT. This codes for CASSRERGRDTEAFF.

CDR3 loop: CASSQGHQGLAGALYNEQFF. In nucleotides, the CDR3 is TGTGCCAGCAGCCAAGGCCACCAGGGGCTAGCGGGGGCATTATACAATGAGCAGTTCTTC. This sequence joins TRBV14 and TRBJ2-1; 10 bases agree with TRBD2. CDR1 and CDR2 from the germline V gene are SGHDN and FVKESK. There are 20 residues in the CDR3. J was trimmed by 4 bases and V by 1 base; bases with no gene match: 16.

V is TRBV29-1 and J is TRBJ2-5; the D gene is possibly TRBD2 (7 bases). Trimming stripped 1 base from V and 4 bases from J, with 16 bases between. The CDR3 has 15 amino acids. Germline CDR1 SQVTM, CDR2 ANQGSEA. The CDR3 protein is CSVEGGGRPPETQYF. The CDR3 DNA sequence: TGCAGCGTTGAAGGGGGGGGGCGCCCCCCAGAGACCCAGTACTTC.

This clone appeared a single time. The V call is TRBV4-1, the J call TRBJ2-6; D gene uncertain. Between the trimmed V and J ends, which lost 0 bases and 2 bases, there was a span of 11 bases. This CDR3 is built from 17 residues. The germline gives CDR1 MGHRA, CDR2 YSYEKL. The DNA of the CDR3 is TGCGCCAGCAGCCAAGATGAAGGCAGGCCTGGGGCCAACGTCCTGACTTTC. Translation gives CASSQDEGRPGANVLTF.

The chain employs TRBV7-3 and TRBJ2-1; a possible D gene is TRBD1 (7 bases). Germline V gene sequence: CDR1 SGHTA, CDR2 FQGTGA. Trimming left V 0 bases short and J 5 bases short, with 17 bases between. CDR3 length equals 17 residues. The CDR3 nucleotides read TGTGCCAGCAGCTTAACGGGGGGACAGCCTCCAAACAATGAGCAGTTCTTC. This translates into CASSLTGGQPPNNEQFF.

This sequence joins TRBV7-9 and TRBJ2-7; unclear D gene. The V gene's germline CDR1 is SEHNR and CDR2 FQNEAQ (reference sequence). The CDR3 totals 15 residues. Trimming left V 2 bases short and J 0 bases short, with 11 bases between. CDR3 amino acids: CASSLNYGLSYEQYF. The CDR3 DNA follows: TGTGCCAGCAGCTTAAACTACGGTCTCTCCTACGAGCAGTACTTC.

This chain joins TRBV2 and TRBJ1-2; D is unclear. The CDR3 covers 16 residues. Germline lookup yields CDR1 SNHLY and CDR2 FYNNEI. V lost 1 base, J lost 1 base, and 13 bases lay in between. The CDR3 is CASSEGSGENNYGYTF. The CDR3 DNA reads as TGTGCCAGCAGTGAAGGGTCTGGTGAGAATAACTATGGCTACACCTTC.

The genes are TRBV5-1 and TRBJ2-5; D gene unclear. In germline, CDR1 is SGHRS, CDR2 YFSETQ. The CDR3 sequence is 14 residues long. Trimming took 4 bases from V and 2 from J, leaving 12 bases between them. CDR3 loop: CASSVPTAQETQYF. The CDR3 DNA sequence: TGCGCCAGCAGCGTTCCGACTGCACAAGAGACCCAGTACTTC.

V usage is TRBV20-1 and J usage is TRBJ2-5; D remains ambiguous. The assigned J gene may be wrong: the sequence end matches TRBJ2-7 better. The germline gives CDR1 DFQATT, CDR2 SNEGSKA (reference sequence). This CDR3 contains 11 residues. The CDR3: CSAQRSYEQYF. The CDR3, as DNA: TGCAGTGCCCAAAGGAGCTACGAGCAGTACTTC.

This clone appeared a few times. J is TRBJ1-1 and V is TRBV2, with D unclear. The V and J ends lost 5 bases and 6 bases respectively, with 10 bases between them. There are 12 residues in the CDR3. Germline lookup yields CDR1 SNHLY and CDR2 FYNNEI. CDR3 amino acids: CASSWRTAEAFF. CDR3 nucleotide sequence: TGTGCCAGCAGTTGGCGGACTGCTGAAGCTTTCTTT.

The chain recombines TRBV9 with TRBJ2-7; TRBD2 is a possible D gene (7 bases). This CDR3 has 15 amino acids. Germline CDR1 reads SGDLS; CDR2 reads YYNGEE. Trimming left V 0 bases short and J 1 base short, with 11 bases between. This chain's CDR3 is CASSVAGGRSYEQYF. The CDR3 nucleotides read TGTGCCAGCAGCGTAGCGGGGGGCAGGTCCTACGAGCAGTACTTC.

The chain combines TRBV11-3 with TRBJ2-1, with no clear D. This CDR3 is built from 11 residues. V lost 0 bases and J lost 10, with 4 bases in between. Looked up from germline, CDR1 is SGHNT and CDR2 is YENEEA. In DNA form, the CDR3 reads TGTGCCAGCAGCTTAGAACACGAGCAGTTCTTC. Protein product: CASSLEHEQFF.

CDR3 coding DNA: TGTGCCAGCGGCATAGGGGGAGAGGTCACCGGGGAGCTGTTTTTT. Translated, it gives CASGIGGEVTGELFF. The rearrangement links TRBV28 to TRBJ2-2; tentatively, D is TRBD1 (6 bases). The CDR3 spans 15 residues. Per the germline V gene, CDR1 is MDHEN and CDR2 is SYDVKM. V lost 8 bases, J lost 4 bases, and 17 bases lay in between.

The chain uses TRBV19 and TRBJ1-5, with a weak D call TRBD1 (6 bases). Germline CDR1 reads LNHDA; CDR2 reads SQIVND (reference sequence). The length of the CDR3 is 13 residues. V was shortened by 6 bases and J by 3 bases, with 9 bases between the two germline ends. The CDR3 coding sequence is TGTGCCAGTAGGGACAGCTTCAATCAGCCCCAGCATTTT. Amino acid sequence: CASRDSFNQPQHF. Using reference TRBV19 and TRBJ1-5 for the parts outside the CDR3, the full variable domain is DGGITQSPKYLFRKEGQNVTLSCEQNLNHDAMYWYRQDPGQGLRLIYYSQIVNDFQKGDIAEGYSVSREKKESFPLTVTSAQKNPTAFYLCASRDSFNQPQHFGDGTRLSIL.

This clone was detected only a few times. J is TRBJ1-1 and V is TRBV5-4, with D tentatively TRBD1 (6 bases). V lost 4 bases to trimming and J lost 1 base, with 17 bases between them. CDR3 length: 16 amino acids. Germline V gene data show CDR1 as SGHNT and CDR2 as YYREEE (reference sequence). The CDR3 sequence is CASSPEPTGRNTEAFF. The CDR3, as DNA: TGTGCCAGCAGCCCAGAACCCACAGGGAGGAACACTGAAGCTTTCTTT.

V gene TRBV6-5 combines with J gene TRBJ1-4; D not resolved. The CDR3 covers 15 residues. Germline CDR1 reads MNHEY; CDR2 reads SVGAGI. Trimming shortened V by 5 bases and J by 7 bases, and 17 bases separated the two germline ends. CDR3 nucleotide sequence: TGTGCCAGCAGTCGGTTCGTCAGGTTGAGTGAAAAACTGTTTTTT. Its translation is CASSRFVRLSEKLFF.

V usage is TRBV5-4 and J usage is TRBJ2-7, with 9 bases aligning to TRBD1. Trimming took 2 bases from V and 1 from J; bases not matched to a gene: 7. This CDR3 is built from 16 residues. From germline, CDR1 is SGHNT and CDR2 YYREEE (reference sequence). Written as DNA, the CDR3 is TGTGCCAGCAGCTTAGACGGCGGGACAGGGTCCTACGAGCAGTACTTC. Its protein product is CASSLDGGTGSYEQYF.

This clone was observed a handful of times. The chain's CDR3 is CASSQLGPNTEAFF. The CDR3, as DNA: TGTGCCAGCAGTCAACTTGGGCCGAACACTGAAGCTTTCTTT. The chain combines TRBV6-5 with TRBJ1-1, with D unresolved. CDR3 length: 14 residues. CDR1 and CDR2 from the germline V gene are MNHEY and SVGAGI. V was trimmed by 5 bases and J by 1 base, leaving 11 bases between them.